This TCR beta chain was profiled in a study of cytomegalovirus exposure and HLA in healthy donors. This PCR relied on a set of 60 Vbeta primers and 13 Jbeta primers. Sequencing was performed with immunoSEQ multiplex PCR; in TCRdb, only in-frame clones are kept and a portion is missing. This sample's clone table lists roughly 120,000 clones. Germline V lookup: CDR1 SGHTA, CDR2 FQGNSA. This CDR3 comprises 14 residues. The V gene lost 1 base and the J gene lost 3 bases, with 9 bases spanning the gap. The chain is built from TRBV7-2 and TRBJ1-1; possibly TRBD1 for D (5 bases). The source material was PBMCs. The source is a man aged 25 to 45 in good health and CMV-seronegative. The CDR3 here is CASSLVAGDTEAFF. CDR3 in DNA: TGTGCCAGCAGCTTAGTAGCGGGGGACACTGAAGCTTTCTTT.